The 14 T cell receptor beta chains in this list originate from one sample, sequenced in a study of blood T cell repertoires in COVID-19. This table comes from immunoSEQ multiplex PCR, and its TCRdb copy is limited to in-frame clones, with some not included. The repertoire has around 130,000 clones, about 81% of them found once; the top ten carry about 18%. The sample comprised peripheral blood. The receptors derive from a woman over 75 with acute or convalescent COVID-19.

The chain uses TRBV9 and TRBJ1-2; D perhaps matches TRBD1 (6 bases). The CDR3 consists of 16 residues. Germline CDR1 reads SGDLS; CDR2 reads YYNGEE. Trimming removed 4 bases at V and 2 bases at J, with 18 bases between. The CDR3 DNA reads TGTGCCAGCAGCCTACCGAGGGGGGGCGTGAACTATGGCTACACCTTC. Translated, it gives CASSLPRGGVNYGYTF. The full variable domain, its missing parts supplied by reference TRBV9 and TRBJ1-2, is DSGVTQTPKHLITATGQRVTLRCSPRSGDLSVYWYQQSLDQGLQFLIQYYNGEERAKGNILERFSAQQFPDLHSELNLSSLELGDSALYFCASSLPRGGVNYGYTFGSGTRLTVV.

The chain uses TRBV6-5 and TRBJ1-2; TRBD1 agrees at 8 bases. Germline V CDR1 and CDR2: MNHEY, SVGAGI. This CDR3 has 14 amino acids. V shed 2 bases, J shed 4 bases, and the junction held 3 bases outside the gene matches. DNA for the CDR3: TGTGCCAGCAGTTACCGAACAGGGGGCTATGGCTACACCTTC. Translated, it gives CASSYRTGGYGYTF.

The chain joins TRBV5-4 to TRBJ2-5; TRBD1 is a possible D gene (6 bases). The CDR3 spans 14 residues. V lost 4 bases to trimming and J lost 4 bases, with 14 bases between them. Germline values: CDR1 SGHNT, CDR2 YYREEE (reference sequence). The CDR3 is CASSVTGWTETQYF. The CDR3 coding sequence is TGTGCCAGCAGCGTTACAGGGTGGACAGAGACCCAGTACTTC.

The chain uses TRBV5-1 and TRBJ2-2; 8 nucleotides line up with TRBD1. Germline values: CDR1 SGHRS, CDR2 YFSETQ. V lost 3 bases, J lost 3 bases, and 10 bases stayed unmatched. This CDR3 region has 17 residues. CDR3 sequence (DNA): TGCGCCAGCAGCTGGAAAGGACAGGGTAAAGACACCGGGGAGCTGTTTTTT. It is translated as CASSWKGQGKDTGELFF.

The chain has TRBV14 and TRBJ2-6; D unresolved. The CDR3 extends over 13 amino acids. V was clipped by 6 bases and J by 0 bases, with 3 bases between them. Germline CDR1 SGHDN, CDR2 FVKESK. The CDR3 loop is CASRYSGANVLTF. The CDR3 DNA reads as TGTGCCAGCAGGTACTCTGGGGCCAACGTCCTGACTTTC.

J is TRBJ1-6 and V is TRBV7-8, with TRBD1 as a possible D gene (6 bases). This CDR3 is 15 amino acids long. The V gene's germline CDR1 is SGHVS and CDR2 FQNEAQ. Trimming stripped 5 bases from V and 7 bases from J, with 15 bases between. CDR3 nucleotide sequence: TGTGCCAGCAGCCCCCACACTCAGGGGAATTCACCCCTCCACTTT. This gives the protein CASSPHTQGNSPLHF.

The rearrangement joins TRBV29-1 to TRBJ1-3; possibly TRBD1 for D (5 bases). This CDR3 is 14 amino acids long. CDR1 and CDR2 from the germline V gene are SQVTM and ANQGSEA. V dropped 5 bases and J dropped 0 bases, with 11 bases sitting between them. The CDR3 sequence is CSVRGGSSGNTIYF. The CDR3 nucleotides are TGCAGCGTTCGCGGGGGGTCCTCTGGAAACACCATATATTTT.

The J gene is TRBJ1-6, the V gene TRBV5-5; D might be TRBD1 (6 bases). Germline V gene sequence: CDR1 SGHKS, CDR2 YYEKEE (reference sequence). The V gene lost 5 bases and the J gene lost 8 bases, with 20 bases spanning the gap. The CDR3 extends over 16 amino acids. The CDR3 DNA reads TGTGCCAGCAGTCCTAACATAGGGGGAGTGGATTCACCCCTCCACTTT. This codes for CASSPNIGGVDSPLHF. The entire variable domain, with the rest obtained from reference TRBV5-5 and TRBJ1-6, is as follows: DAGVTQSPTHLIKTRGQQVTLRCSPISGHKSVSWYQQVLGQGPQFIFQYYEKEERGRGNFPDRFSARQFPNYSSELNVNALLLGDSALYLCASSPNIGGVDSPLHFGNGTRLTVT.

This clone occurred many times. The V and J genes are TRBV30 and TRBJ2-2; D is unresolved. The germline V gene has CDR1 GTSNPN and CDR2 SVGIG (reference sequence). The CDR3 covers 13 residues. Trimming shortened V by 3 bases and J by 1 base, and 6 bases separated the two germline ends. Here the CDR3 reads CAWSRQNTGELFF. Here the CDR3 DNA reads TGTGCCTGGAGCCGACAGAACACCGGGGAGCTGTTTTTT. The whole variable domain, filled in from reference TRBV30 and TRBJ2-2, reads SQTIHQWPATLVQPVGSPLSLECTVEGTSNPNLYWYRQAAGRGLQLLFYSVGIGQISSEVPQNLSASRPQDRQFILSSKKLLLSDSGFYLCAWSRQNTGELFFGEGSRLTVL.

The chain joins TRBV4-3 to TRBJ1-6; maybe TRBD1 (5 bases). The length of the CDR3 is 14 residues. Trimming removed 0 bases at V and 10 bases at J, with 10 bases between. CDR1 LGHNA and CDR2 YSLEER come from the germline V gene. CDR3 residues: CASSQDGGESPLHF. DNA of the CDR3: TGCGCCAGCAGCCAAGACGGAGGGGAGTCACCCCTCCACTTT.

The chain uses TRBV12-3 or TRBV12-4 and TRBJ1-5; D is possibly TRBD1 (5 bases). The V end lost 5 bases, the J end lost 9 bases, and 11 bases lay between the germline ends. CDR3 length: 12 amino acids. The CDR3 bases are TGTGCCAGCAGTCAACAGGTTGGGCCCCAGCATTTT. It encodes CASSQQVGPQHF.

The rearrangement joins TRBV4-3 to TRBJ2-7; tentative D call: TRBD1 (6 bases). Germline V lookup: CDR1 LGHNA, CDR2 YSLEER. The CDR3 consists of 13 residues. The germline V and J ends were trimmed by 4 bases and 4 bases, with 11 bases remaining between them. The CDR3 spells CASSLRRGYEQYF. For the CDR3, the DNA is TGCGCCAGCAGCCTCCGCAGGGGTTACGAGCAGTACTTC.

This chain joins TRBV6-5 and TRBJ1-2, with D tentatively TRBD1 (5 bases). The CDR3 extends over 14 amino acids. The germline CDR1 and CDR2 sequences are MNHEY and SVGAGI. Between the trimmed V and J ends, which lost 2 bases and 5 bases, there was a span of 12 bases. CDR3 residues: CASSYGGGGYGYTF. CDR3 in DNA: TGTGCCAGCAGTTACGGCGGCGGGGGGTATGGCTACACCTTC.

The chain is built from TRBV9 and TRBJ2-2; 8 bases fit TRBD2. Per germline, CDR1 SGDLS and CDR2 YYNGEE. Trimming removed 0 bases from V and 7 bases from J; junction bases left unmatched: 8. The length of the CDR3 is 16 residues. For the CDR3, the DNA is TGTGCCAGCAGCGTAGCGGGGGGGAAAATGAGCGGGGAGCTGTTTTTT. Translation gives CASSVAGGKMSGELFF.